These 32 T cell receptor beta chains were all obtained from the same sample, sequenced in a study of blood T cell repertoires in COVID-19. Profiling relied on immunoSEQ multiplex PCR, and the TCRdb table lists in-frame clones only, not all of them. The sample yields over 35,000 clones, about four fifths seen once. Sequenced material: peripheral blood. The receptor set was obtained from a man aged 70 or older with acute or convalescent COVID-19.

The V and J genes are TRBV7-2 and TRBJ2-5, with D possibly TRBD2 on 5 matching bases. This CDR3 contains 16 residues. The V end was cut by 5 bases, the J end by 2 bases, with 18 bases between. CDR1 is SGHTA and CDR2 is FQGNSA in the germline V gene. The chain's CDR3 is CASSPAAPPRQETQYF. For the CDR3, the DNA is TGTGCCAGCAGCCCAGCGGCCCCCCCCCGGCAAGAGACCCAGTACTTC.

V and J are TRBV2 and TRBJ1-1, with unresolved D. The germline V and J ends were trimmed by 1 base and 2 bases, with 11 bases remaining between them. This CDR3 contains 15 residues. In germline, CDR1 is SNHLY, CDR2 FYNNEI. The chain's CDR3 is CASSEGLTVNTEAFF. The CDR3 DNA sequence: TGTGCCAGCAGTGAAGGACTGACGGTCAACACTGAAGCTTTCTTT.

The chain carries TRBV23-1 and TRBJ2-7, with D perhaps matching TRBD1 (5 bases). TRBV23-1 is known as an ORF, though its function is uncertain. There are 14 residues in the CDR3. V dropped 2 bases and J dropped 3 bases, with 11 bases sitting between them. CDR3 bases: TGCGCCAGCAGTCAACAGGGAAGAGACTACGAGCAGTACTTC. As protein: CASSQQGRDYEQYF.

The CDR3 DNA is TGTGCCAGCAGTTACGGCGGGGCCCTAGGGGAGCAGTACTTC. This sequence encodes CASSYGGALGEQYF. The chain combines TRBV6-2 or TRBV6-3 with TRBJ2-7; a possible D gene is TRBD2 (6 bases). Germline V gives CDR1 MNHEY, CDR2 SVGEGT. V lost 2 bases to trimming and J lost 7 bases, with 15 bases between them. The CDR3 loop spans 14 amino acids.

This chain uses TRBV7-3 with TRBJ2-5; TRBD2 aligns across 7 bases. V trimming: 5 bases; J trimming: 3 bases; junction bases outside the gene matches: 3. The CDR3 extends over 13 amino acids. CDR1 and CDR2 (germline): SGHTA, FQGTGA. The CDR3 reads CASSTLAEETQYF. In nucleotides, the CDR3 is TGTGCCAGCAGCACTCTAGCGGAAGAGACCCAGTACTTC.

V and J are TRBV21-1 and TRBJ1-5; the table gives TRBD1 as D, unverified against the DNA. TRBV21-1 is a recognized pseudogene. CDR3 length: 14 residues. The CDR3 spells CASSEQGNHQPQHF. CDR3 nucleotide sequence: TGTGCCAGCAGCGAACAGGGGAACCATCAGCCCCAGCATTTT.

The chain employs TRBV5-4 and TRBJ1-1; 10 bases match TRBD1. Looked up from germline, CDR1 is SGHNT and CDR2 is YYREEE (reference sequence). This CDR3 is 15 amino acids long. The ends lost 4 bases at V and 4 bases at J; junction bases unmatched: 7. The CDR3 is CASSLPGQGGTEAFF. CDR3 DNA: TGTGCCAGCAGCCTTCCCGGACAGGGGGGCACTGAAGCTTTCTTT.

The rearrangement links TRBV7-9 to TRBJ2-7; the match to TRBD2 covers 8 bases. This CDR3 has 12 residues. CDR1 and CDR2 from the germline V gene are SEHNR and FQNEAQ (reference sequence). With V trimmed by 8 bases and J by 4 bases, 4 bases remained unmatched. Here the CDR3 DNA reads TGTGCCAGCGGGAGCGGGAGATACGAGCAGTACTTC. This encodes CASGSGRYEQYF.

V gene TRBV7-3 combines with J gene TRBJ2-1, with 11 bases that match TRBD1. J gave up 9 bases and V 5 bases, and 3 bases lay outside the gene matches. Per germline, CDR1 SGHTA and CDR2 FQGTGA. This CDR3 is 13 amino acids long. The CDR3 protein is CASSPGTGGEQFF. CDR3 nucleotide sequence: TGTGCCAGCAGCCCCGGGACAGGGGGTGAGCAGTTCTTC. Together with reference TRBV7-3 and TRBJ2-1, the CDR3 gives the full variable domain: GAGVSQTPSNKVTEKGKYVELRCDPISGHTALYWYRQSLGQGPEFLIYFQGTGAADDSGLPNDRFFAVRPEGSVSTLKIQRTERGDSAVYLCASSPGTGGEQFFGPGTRLTVL.

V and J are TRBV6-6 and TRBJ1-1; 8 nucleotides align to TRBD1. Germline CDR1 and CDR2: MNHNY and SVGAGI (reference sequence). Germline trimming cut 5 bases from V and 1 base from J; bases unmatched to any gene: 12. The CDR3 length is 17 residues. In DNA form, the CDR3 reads TGTGCCAGCAGTCTCCACGCGACAGGGGTGGGGAACACTGAAGCTTTCTTT. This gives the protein CASSLHATGVGNTEAFF.

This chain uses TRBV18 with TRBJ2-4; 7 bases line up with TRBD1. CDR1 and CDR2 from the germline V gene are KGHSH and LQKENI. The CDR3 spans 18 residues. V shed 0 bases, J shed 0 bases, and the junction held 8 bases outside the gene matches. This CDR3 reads CASSPPAGQVEAKNIQYF. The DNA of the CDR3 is TGTGCCAGCTCACCACCGGCAGGACAGGTGGAAGCCAAAAACATTCAGTACTTC.

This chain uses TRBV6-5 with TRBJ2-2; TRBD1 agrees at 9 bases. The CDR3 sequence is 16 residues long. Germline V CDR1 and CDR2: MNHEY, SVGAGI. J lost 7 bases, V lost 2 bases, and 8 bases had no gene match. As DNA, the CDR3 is TGTGCCAGCAGTTACGCAGGGACAGGGTCGGGCGGGGAGCTGTTTTTT. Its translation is CASSYAGTGSGGELFF.

The CDR3 DNA sequence: TGTGCCAGCAGCGTAGTACAGAACACCGGGGAGCTGTTTTTT. Translating it yields CASSVVQNTGELFF. The chain joins TRBV9 to TRBJ2-2; D unresolved. Between the trimmed V and J ends, which lost 0 bases and 1 base, there was a span of 4 bases. Germline-derived CDR1 and CDR2 are SGDLS and YYNGEE. CDR3 length: 14 amino acids. Drawing the rest from reference TRBV9 and TRBJ2-2, the complete variable domain is DSGVTQTPKHLITATGQRVTLRCSPRSGDLSVYWYQQSLDQGLQFLIQYYNGEERAKGNILERFSAQQFPDLHSELNLSSLELGDSALYFCASSVVQNTGELFFGEGSRLTVL.

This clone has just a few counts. CDR3: CASSFSASGAYNEQFF. CDR3 bases: TGTGCCAGCAGTTTTTCGGCTAGCGGAGCCTACAATGAGCAGTTCTTC. This chain links TRBV28 with TRBJ2-1; 7 positions agree with TRBD2. Germline lookup yields CDR1 MDHEN and CDR2 SYDVKM. Trimming at V came to 3 bases and at J to 2 bases, leaving 7 bases not matched to a gene. CDR3 length: 16 amino acids.

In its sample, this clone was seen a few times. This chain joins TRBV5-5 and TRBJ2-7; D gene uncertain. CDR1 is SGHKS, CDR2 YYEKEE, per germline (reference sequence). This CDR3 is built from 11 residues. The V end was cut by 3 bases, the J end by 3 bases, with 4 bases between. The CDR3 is CASSWHYEQYF. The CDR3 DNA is TGTGCCAGCAGCTGGCACTACGAGCAGTACTTC.

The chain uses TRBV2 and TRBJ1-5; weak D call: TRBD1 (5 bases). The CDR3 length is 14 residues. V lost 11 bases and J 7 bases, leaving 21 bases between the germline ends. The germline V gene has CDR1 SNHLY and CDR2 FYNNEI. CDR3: CAGSRGARGQPQHF. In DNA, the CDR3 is TGTGCCGGATCCCGGGGAGCTCGGGGGCAGCCCCAGCATTTT.

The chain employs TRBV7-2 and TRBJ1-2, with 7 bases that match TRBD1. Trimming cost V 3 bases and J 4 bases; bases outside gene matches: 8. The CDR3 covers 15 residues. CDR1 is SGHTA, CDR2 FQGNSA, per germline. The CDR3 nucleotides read TGTGCCAGCAGCTTGGGACAGCTGGGAGGCTATGGCTACACCTTC. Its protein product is CASSLGQLGGYGYTF.

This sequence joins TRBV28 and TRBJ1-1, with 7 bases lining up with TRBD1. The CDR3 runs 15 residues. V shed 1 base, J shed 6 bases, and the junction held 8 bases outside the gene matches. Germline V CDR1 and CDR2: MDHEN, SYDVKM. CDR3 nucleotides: TGTGCCAGCAGTTTATCCAGGGGGGAAGGCTCTGAAGCTTTCTTT. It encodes CASSLSRGEGSEAFF.

CDR3 nucleotide sequence: TGTGCCAGCAGCCTCGGGTCGGGAGTCACAGATACGCAGTATTTT. It specifies CASSLGSGVTDTQYF. V usage is TRBV3-1 (or the pseudogene TRBV3-2) and J usage is TRBJ2-3, with a weak D call TRBD2 (6 bases). The CDR3 loop spans 15 amino acids. The ends were cut back, 4 bases at V and 2 bases at J, with 13 bases in the middle. CDR1 is LGHDT and CDR2 is YNNKEL in the germline V gene (reference sequence).

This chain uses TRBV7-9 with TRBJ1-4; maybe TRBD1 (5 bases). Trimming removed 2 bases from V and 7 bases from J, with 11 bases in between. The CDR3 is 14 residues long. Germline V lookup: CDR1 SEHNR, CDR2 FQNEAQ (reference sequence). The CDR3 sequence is CASSLSGSTEKLFF. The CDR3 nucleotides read TGTGCCAGCAGCTTATCAGGGTCGACTGAAAAACTGTTTTTT.

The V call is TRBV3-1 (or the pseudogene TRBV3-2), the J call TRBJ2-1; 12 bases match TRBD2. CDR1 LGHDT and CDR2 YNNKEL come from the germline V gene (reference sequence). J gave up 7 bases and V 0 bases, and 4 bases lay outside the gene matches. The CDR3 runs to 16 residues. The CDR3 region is CASSQERLAGGNEQFF. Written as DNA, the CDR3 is TGTGCCAGCAGCCAAGAAAGGCTAGCGGGAGGGAATGAGCAGTTCTTC.

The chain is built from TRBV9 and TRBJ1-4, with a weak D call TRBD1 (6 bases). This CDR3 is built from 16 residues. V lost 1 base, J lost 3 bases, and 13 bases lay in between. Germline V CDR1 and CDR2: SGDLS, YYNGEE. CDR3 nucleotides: TGTGCCAGCAGCGTATCAGGGGCGAGTGCTAATGAAAAACTGTTTTTT. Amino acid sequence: CASSVSGASANEKLFF.

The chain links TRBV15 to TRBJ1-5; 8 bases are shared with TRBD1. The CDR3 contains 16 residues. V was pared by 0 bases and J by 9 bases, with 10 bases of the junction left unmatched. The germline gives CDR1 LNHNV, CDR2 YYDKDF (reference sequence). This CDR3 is CATSRDGGQGAPPQHF. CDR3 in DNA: TGTGCCACCAGCAGAGATGGGGGGCAGGGGGCCCCGCCCCAGCATTTT.

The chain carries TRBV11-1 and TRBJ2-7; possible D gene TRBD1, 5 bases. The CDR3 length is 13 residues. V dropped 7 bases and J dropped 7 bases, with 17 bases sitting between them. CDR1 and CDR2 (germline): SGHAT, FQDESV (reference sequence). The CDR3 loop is CASTLDRQLEQYF. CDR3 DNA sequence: TGTGCCAGCACCCTAGACAGACAATTGGAGCAGTACTTC.

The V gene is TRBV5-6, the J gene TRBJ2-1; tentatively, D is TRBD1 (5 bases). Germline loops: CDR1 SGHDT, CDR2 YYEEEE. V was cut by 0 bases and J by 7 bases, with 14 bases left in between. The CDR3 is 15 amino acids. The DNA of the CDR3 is TGTGCCAGCAGCTTGGAAGTGGCAGGGCGGAATGAGCAGTTCTTC. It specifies CASSLEVAGRNEQFF.

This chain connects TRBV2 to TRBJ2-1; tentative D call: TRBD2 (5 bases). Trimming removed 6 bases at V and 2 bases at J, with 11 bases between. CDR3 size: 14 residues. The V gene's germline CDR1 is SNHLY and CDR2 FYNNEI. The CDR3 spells CASSASFTYNEQFF. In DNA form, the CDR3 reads TGTGCCAGCAGCGCTAGCTTCACCTACAATGAGCAGTTCTTC.

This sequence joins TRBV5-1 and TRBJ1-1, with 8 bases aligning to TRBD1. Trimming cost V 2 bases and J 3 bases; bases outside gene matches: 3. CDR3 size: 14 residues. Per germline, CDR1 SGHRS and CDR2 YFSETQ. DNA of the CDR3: TGCGCCAGCAGCTTTAACAGGGGGGACACTGAAGCTTTCTTT. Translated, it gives CASSFNRGDTEAFF.

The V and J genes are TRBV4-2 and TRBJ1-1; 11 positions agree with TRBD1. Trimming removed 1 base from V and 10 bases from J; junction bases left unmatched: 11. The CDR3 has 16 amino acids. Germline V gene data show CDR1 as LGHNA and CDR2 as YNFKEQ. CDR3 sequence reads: CASSQAPGTGGYRAFF. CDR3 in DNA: TGTGCCAGCAGCCAAGCCCCCGGGACAGGGGGTTATAGAGCTTTCTTT.

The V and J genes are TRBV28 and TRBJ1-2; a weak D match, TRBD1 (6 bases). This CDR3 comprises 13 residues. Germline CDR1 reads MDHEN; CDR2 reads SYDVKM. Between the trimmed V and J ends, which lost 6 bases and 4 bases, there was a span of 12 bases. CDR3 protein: CASSRGGVYGYTF. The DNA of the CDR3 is TGTGCCAGCAGCAGGGGCGGAGTCTATGGCTACACCTTC.

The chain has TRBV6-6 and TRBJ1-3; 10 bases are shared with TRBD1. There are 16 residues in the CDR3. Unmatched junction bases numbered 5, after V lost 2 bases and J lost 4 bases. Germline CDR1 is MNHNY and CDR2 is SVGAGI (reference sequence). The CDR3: CASSYTGQGSGNTIYF. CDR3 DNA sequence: TGTGCCAGCAGTTACACGGGACAGGGGTCGGGAAACACCATATATTTT.

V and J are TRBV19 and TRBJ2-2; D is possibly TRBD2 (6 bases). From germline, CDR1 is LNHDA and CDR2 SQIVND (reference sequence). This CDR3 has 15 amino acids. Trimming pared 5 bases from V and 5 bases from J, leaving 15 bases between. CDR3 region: CASSPRIAGTGELFF. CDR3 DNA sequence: TGTGCCAGTAGTCCTCGGATTGCGGGGACCGGGGAGCTGTTTTTT.

The CDR3, as DNA: TGTGCCAGCTCACAGACTTACAGGGTTACAGCCTACGAGCAGTACTTC. Translation gives CASSQTYRVTAYEQYF. The chain is built from TRBV18 and TRBJ2-7; D is possibly TRBD1 (6 bases). CDR3 length: 16 amino acids. Germline values: CDR1 KGHSH, CDR2 LQKENI. Trimming took 4 bases from V and 2 from J, leaving 18 bases between them.